The source of this T cell receptor beta chain is a study of T cells after yellow fever vaccination. Study conclusions and caveats: Reappearing after the booster were most of the clones from primary vaccination (almost 97% CD4, approximately 88% CD8). Researchers noted that a small share of clonotypes showed up in both CD4 and CD8 compartments.

This CDR3 is 14 amino acids long. V shed 2 bases, J shed 5 bases, and the junction held 5 bases outside the gene matches. Germline assignment: CDR1 SGHTA and CDR2 FQGNSA. A universal primer site and UMIs were added as TCR cDNA was made by 5'RACE template switching. TCRdb used MiXCR to reprocess the 5' RACE reads, holding one entry per CDR3 protein. The sample comprises a few hundred thousand distinct CDR3 sequences, about 12% of which are singletons, and approximately 3.4% rests with the top ten. A remark on this clonotype: What it binds is not known.

This TCR was recovered from a man in his late teens or twenties who received the YFV17D yellow fever vaccine. The J gene is TRBJ2-7, the V gene TRBV7-2; 8 nucleotides align to TRBD2. The specimen was CD4+ T cells sorted from PBMCs, collected 15 days after the yellow fever booster vaccination. CDR3 in DNA: TGTGCCAGCAGCTTAAGGGGTAGCGGGGACGAGCAGTACTTC. As protein: CASSLRGSGDEQYF.